Listed below are T cell receptor beta chains from one sample, sequenced in a study of shared clonotypes between healthy human individuals. Assay used: immunoSEQ multiplex PCR; TCRdb lists only in-frame clones, some missing. The data hold about 1.1 million clones, with 70% to 80% observed a single time. The sequenced sample was memory CD4+ T cells from PBMCs. The receptors come from a man between 18 and 29 years old in good health. Some clones in this sample may be carry-over from other donors' samples. CDR3s include the opening cysteine and the closing phenylalanine or tryptophan. A D gene is named only where the DNA matches it firmly. Not every row has a clone size; where given, it reads once, few, many or a size class.

clone size: once
D gene: TRBD1
V gene: TRBV6-5
J gene: TRBJ2-7
CDR3 protein: CASSYAGTDYEQYF
CDR3 DNA: TGTGCCAGCAGTTACGCCGGGACAGACTACGAGCAGTACTTC

clone size: -
D gene: TRBD2
V gene: TRBV7-6
J gene: TRBJ2-5
CDR3 protein: CASVAGVRETQYF
CDR3 DNA: TGTGCCAGCGTCGCGGGGGTACGAGAGACCCAGTACTTC

clone size: once
D gene: TRBD1
V gene: TRBV11-2
J gene: TRBJ1-3
CDR3 protein: CASSSIQGTGNTIYF
CDR3 DNA: TGTGCCAGCAGCTCCATACAGGGGACCGGAAACACCATATATTTT

clone size: -
D gene: TRBD1
V gene: TRBV7-2
J gene: TRBJ1-5
CDR3 protein: CASSTGQGGPQHF
CDR3 DNA: TGTGCCAGCAGCACCGGACAGGGTGGGCCCCAGCATTTT

clone size: -
D gene: TRBD1
V gene: TRBV4-1
J gene: TRBJ2-5
CDR3 protein: CASSQQDRGFQETQYF
CDR3 DNA: TGCGCCAGCAGCCAACAGGACAGGGGTTTCCAAGAGACCCAGTACTTC

clone size: -
D gene: TRBD1
V gene: TRBV6-1
J gene: TRBJ1-1
CDR3 protein: CASRTGGLNTEAFF
CDR3 DNA: TGTGCCAGCAGGACAGGGGGCCTGAACACTGAAGCTTTCTTT

clone size: -
D gene: TRBD2
V gene: TRBV7-3
J gene: TRBJ2-7
CDR3 protein: CASSPGFSSGGDEQYF
CDR3 DNA: TGTGCCAGCAGCCCTGGCTTCTCGAGCGGGGGGGACGAGCAGTACTTC

clone size: medium-sized
D gene: -
V gene: TRBV2
J gene: TRBJ1-4
CDR3 protein: CASEVSPNEKLFF
CDR3 DNA: TGTGCCAGCGAAGTGAGTCCTAATGAAAAACTGTTTTTT

clone size: -
D gene: TRBD1
V gene: TRBV5-1
J gene: TRBJ1-4
CDR3 protein: CASSSQGAGEKLFF
CDR3 DNA: TGCGCCAGCAGCTCCCAGGGGGCTGGTGAAAAACTGTTTTTT

clone size: -
D gene: -
V gene: TRBV6-1
J gene: TRBJ1-1
CDR3 protein: CASSEAWGNTEAFF
CDR3 DNA: TGTGCCAGCAGTGAAGCGTGGGGCAACACTGAAGCTTTCTTT

clone size: once
D gene: TRBD1
V gene: TRBV5-1
J gene: TRBJ2-7
CDR3 protein: CASSSTVTGLGTYEQYF
CDR3 DNA: TGCGCCAGCAGCTCTACTGTGACAGGGTTGGGGACCTACGAGCAGTACTTC

clone size: -
D gene: -
V gene: TRBV11-3
J gene: TRBJ2-5
CDR3 protein: CASSLGQETQYF
CDR3 DNA: TGTGCCAGCAGCCTCGGACAGGAGACCCAGTACTTC

clone size: once
D gene: -
V gene: TRBV2
J gene: TRBJ1-5
CDR3 protein: CASSEGYQPQHF
CDR3 DNA: TGTGCCAGCAGTGAGGGGTATCAGCCCCAGCATTTT

clone size: once
D gene: -
V gene: TRBV30
J gene: TRBJ1-3
CDR3 protein: CVWAPGLRGNTIYF
CDR3 DNA: TGTGTCTGGGCACCGGGACTCCGCGGAAACACCATATATTTT

clone size: -
D gene: -
V gene: TRBV7-9
J gene: TRBJ2-5
CDR3 protein: CASSYRQDMETQYF
CDR3 DNA: TGTGCCAGCAGCTACCGACAGGACATGGAGACCCAGTACTTC

clone size: once
D gene: -
V gene: TRBV30
J gene: TRBJ2-7
CDR3 protein: CAWRRVGSYEQYF
CDR3 DNA: TGTGCCTGGAGGCGAGTCGGATCCTACGAGCAGTACTTC

clone size: -
D gene: TRBD1
V gene: TRBV5-4
J gene: TRBJ1-4
CDR3 protein: CASSPDRASTNEKLFF
CDR3 DNA: TGTGCCAGCAGCCCGGACAGGGCCAGCACTAATGAAAAACTGTTTTTT

clone size: -
D gene: -
V gene: TRBV7-2
J gene: TRBJ2-5
CDR3 protein: CASRGQGIGTQYF
CDR3 DNA: TGTGCCAGCAGGGGTCAGGGAATAGGGACCCAGTACTTC

clone size: few
D gene: -
V gene: TRBV5-1
J gene: TRBJ1-1
CDR3 protein: CASSLGTNTEAFF
CDR3 DNA: TGCGCCAGCAGCTTGGGGACGAACACTGAAGCTTTCTTT

clone size: -
D gene: -
V gene: TRBV7-8
J gene: TRBJ2-3
CDR3 protein: CASSYGLTNPPDTQYF
CDR3 DNA: TGTGCCAGCAGTTATGGACTCACCAACCCCCCAGATACGCAGTATTTT

clone size: -
D gene: -
V gene: TRBV5-5
J gene: TRBJ1-2
CDR3 protein: CASSFNPGSRGYTF
CDR3 DNA: TGTGCCAGCAGCTTCAATCCAGGGTCTCGGGGCTACACCTTC

clone size: -
D gene: TRBD2
V gene: TRBV6-1
J gene: TRBJ2-7
CDR3 protein: CASSGLAGASYEQYF
CDR3 DNA: TGTGCCAGCAGTGGACTAGCGGGAGCCTCCTACGAGCAGTACTTC

clone size: -
D gene: TRBD1
V gene: TRBV5-1
J gene: TRBJ2-7
CDR3 protein: CASSLGTGGDEQYF
CDR3 DNA: TGCGCCAGCAGCTTGGGAACAGGGGGCGACGAGCAGTACTTC

clone size: -
D gene: -
V gene: TRBV6-5
J gene: TRBJ2-3
CDR3 protein: CASSYSGRNTDTQYF
CDR3 DNA: TGTGCCAGCAGTTACTCGGGACGGAACACAGATACGCAGTATTTT

clone size: -
D gene: TRBD1
V gene: TRBV4-1
J gene: TRBJ1-5
CDR3 protein: CASSHADRGEQPQHF
CDR3 DNA: TGCGCCAGCAGCCATGCCGACAGGGGCGAGCAGCCCCAGCATTTT

clone size: -
D gene: TRBD2
V gene: TRBV6-6
J gene: TRBJ2-7
CDR3 protein: CASSGRTSGIIEQYF
CDR3 DNA: TGTGCCAGCAGCGGGAGGACTAGCGGGATAATCGAGCAGTACTTC

clone size: -
D gene: TRBD2
V gene: TRBV7-3
J gene: TRBJ2-3
CDR3 protein: CASSSGLVAGGTDTQYF
CDR3 DNA: TGTGCCAGCAGCTCAGGACTGGTAGCGGGGGGGACAGATACGCAGTATTTT

clone size: few
D gene: -
V gene: TRBV23-1
J gene: TRBJ2-7
CDR3 protein: CASSQLLSGGRREESEQYF
CDR3 DNA: TGCGCCAGCAGTCAACTTTTGTCAGGGGGCCGTCGGGAGGAATCCGAGCAGTACTTC

clone size: -
D gene: -
V gene: TRBV7-2
J gene: TRBJ2-1
CDR3 protein: CASSLAGLQDEQFF
CDR3 DNA: TGTGCCAGCAGCTTAGCGGGACTTCAGGATGAGCAGTTCTTC

clone size: -
D gene: -
V gene: TRBV28
J gene: TRBJ1-5
CDR3 protein: CASSFSSGTQPQHF
CDR3 DNA: TGTGCCAGCAGTTTCTCGTCAGGCACTCAGCCCCAGCATTTT

clone size: -
D gene: -
V gene: TRBV7-3
J gene: TRBJ1-1
CDR3 protein: CASSLSRVEGTEAFF
CDR3 DNA: TGTGCCAGCAGCTTAAGTAGGGTGGAGGGCACTGAAGCTTTCTTT

clone size: -
D gene: TRBD2
V gene: TRBV7-3
J gene: TRBJ2-5
CDR3 protein: CASSGGRGETQYF
CDR3 DNA: TGTGCCAGCAGCGGCGGGAGGGGAGAGACCCAGTACTTC

clone size: -
D gene: -
V gene: TRBV7-2
J gene: TRBJ2-3
CDR3 protein: CASSVYGAPWTDTQYF
CDR3 DNA: TGTGCCAGCAGCGTGTATGGGGCTCCGTGGACAGATACGCAGTATTTT

clone size: -
D gene: -
V gene: TRBV11-2
J gene: TRBJ2-3
CDR3 protein: CASSDTTQYF
CDR3 DNA: TGTGCCAGCAGCGATACTACGCAGTATTTT

clone size: once
D gene: TRBD2
V gene: TRBV6-1
J gene: TRBJ2-1
CDR3 protein: CASSEAASGRVRGQFF
CDR3 DNA: TGTGCCAGCAGTGAGGCGGCTAGCGGGAGGGTCCGTGGGCAGTTCTTC

clone size: many
D gene: TRBD2
V gene: TRBV9
J gene: TRBJ2-7
CDR3 protein: CASSVGVAGGLYEQYF
CDR3 DNA: TGTGCCAGCAGCGTAGGGGTAGCGGGAGGGCTCTACGAGCAGTACTTC

clone size: -
D gene: TRBD2
V gene: TRBV9
J gene: TRBJ2-3
CDR3 protein: CASSVLAGVSDTQYF
CDR3 DNA: TGTGCCAGCAGCGTCCTAGCGGGAGTATCAGATACGCAGTATTTT

clone size: -
D gene: -
V gene: TRBV28
J gene: TRBJ1-4
CDR3 protein: CASSFIQANEKLFF
CDR3 DNA: TGTGCCAGCAGTTTCATCCAGGCTAATGAAAAACTGTTTTTT

clone size: -
D gene: -
V gene: TRBV11-3
J gene: TRBJ1-1
CDR3 protein: CASSRSDGNTEAFF
CDR3 DNA: TGTGCCAGCAGCCGATCGGACGGAAACACTGAAGCTTTCTTT

clone size: once
D gene: -
V gene: TRBV5-4
J gene: TRBJ2-1
CDR3 protein: CASSLVGFHEQFF
CDR3 DNA: TGTGCCAGCAGCTTGGTCGGCTTTCATGAGCAGTTCTTC